This T cell receptor beta chain derives from a study of identical twins. This clonotype was seen ten or more times. The antigen is not known. TCRdb re-derived calls from the 5' RACE reads in MiXCR, one entry per CDR3 protein. Altogether around 690,000 distinct CDR3 sequences are present, over 20% being singletons, with the ten largest covering 4% to 4.5%. The CDR3 contains 14 residues. The V and J ends lost 1 base and 4 bases respectively, with 10 bases between them. The V gene's germline CDR1 is MGHDK and CDR2 SYGVNS. General study results and limits: Models, which agreed with sharing between unrelated individuals, nonetheless underestimated the out-of-frame TCR alpha sharing seen in monozygotic twins. Invariant populations such as MAIT and iNKT cells could partly muddle zero-insertion analyses. Out-of-frame alpha sequences common to twins exhibited an excess of low generation probability.

This sample also appeared in a second study, on T cells expressing NK-cell markers. That study reports: One observes that, in several donors, these clonotypes were also the leading ones within the CD3+CD56-NKG2C+ fraction.

The rearrangement uses TRBV25-1 and TRBJ2-5; unclear D gene. Sample: PBMCs. This TCR was sampled from a woman younger than 30 in good health. DNA of the CDR3: TGTGCCAGCAGTGAATGGGTCTTTCGAGAGACCCAGTACTTC. Its protein product is CASSEWVFRETQYF.